These 10 T cell receptor beta chains were sequenced from one sample in a study of technical replicates of blood from four donors. The repertoire was sequenced with immunoSEQ multiplex PCR; TCRdb's copy has only in-frame clones and lacks some. In the table there are over 75,000 clones, approximately 96% of which are singletons. Sequenced: T cells isolated from PBMCs. All receptors derive from a human donor in good health.

In DNA form, the CDR3 reads TGTGCCAGCTGCCCCGGGACAGGGGTGTCTGGGGCCAACGTCCTGACTTTC. This gives the protein CASCPGTGVSGANVLTF. J is TRBJ2-6 and V is TRBV27, with 10 bases identical to TRBD1. Germline CDR1 reads MNHEY; CDR2 reads SMNVEV (reference sequence). The CDR3 runs 17 residues. Trimming cost V 8 bases and J 1 base; bases outside gene matches: 8.

This clone was found once. The chain combines TRBV14 with TRBJ1-2; the D gene is possibly TRBD1 (6 bases). V gave up 2 bases and J gave up 8 bases, with 12 bases separating them. From germline, CDR1 is SGHDN and CDR2 FVKESK. This CDR3 has 13 amino acids. CDR3 DNA: TGTGCCAGCAGCCAACAACAGGGCAGAGGCTACACCTTC. Translating gives CASSQQQGRGYTF.

The J gene is TRBJ2-1, the V gene TRBV27; D perhaps matches TRBD2 (6 bases). The CDR3 sequence is 15 residues long. Looked up from germline, CDR1 is MNHEY and CDR2 is SMNVEV (reference sequence). Trimming stripped 3 bases from V and 6 bases from J, with 15 bases between. CDR3 sequence reads: CASSFRTAGINEQFF. CDR3 nucleotide sequence: TGTGCCAGCAGTTTCCGCACGGCGGGAATCAATGAGCAGTTCTTC.

This chain joins TRBV30 and TRBJ2-3; 7 bases match TRBD2. The germline V gene has CDR1 GTSNPN and CDR2 SVGIG (reference sequence). Trimming cost V 6 bases and J 1 base; bases outside gene matches: 7. The CDR3 extends over 14 amino acids. The DNA for the CDR3 is TGTGCCTGTAAGTGTCTAGCGGGCACAGATACGCAGTATTTT. Residues: CACKCLAGTDTQYF.

This clone came up once. The chain uses TRBV13 and TRBJ2-7; a possible D gene is TRBD2 (6 bases). V lost 5 bases to trimming and J lost 0 bases, with 23 bases between them. The CDR3 is 18 amino acids. CDR1 and CDR2 (germline): PRHDT, FYEKMQ (reference sequence). The CDR3 is CASSPPMGSGENSYEQYF. The CDR3 nucleotides are TGTGCCAGCAGCCCACCGATGGGTAGCGGAGAAAACTCCTACGAGCAGTACTTC.

The genes are TRBV29-1 and TRBJ2-7, with D possibly matching TRBD2 (5 bases). From germline, CDR1 is SQVTM and CDR2 ANQGSEA. The ends were cut back, 6 bases at V and 4 bases at J, with 10 bases in the middle. The CDR3 sequence is 11 residues long. The CDR3 DNA sequence: TGCAGCGTCGGGGAAAGTTACGAGCAGTACTTC. Protein: CSVGESYEQYF.

The genes are TRBV7-3 and TRBJ2-3; TRBD2 matches 11 bases. Germline CDR1 SGHTA, CDR2 FQGTGA. The CDR3 spans 15 residues. Trimming at V came to 4 bases and at J to 6 bases, leaving 6 bases not matched to a gene. The DNA for the CDR3 is TGTGCCAGCAGCTCTCTAGCGGGGGGCCAGGATACGCAGTATTTT. Translating gives CASSSLAGGQDTQYF.

This sequence joins TRBV19 and TRBJ1-5; D not resolved. CDR3 size: 14 residues. The germline CDR1 and CDR2 sequences are LNHDA and SQIVND (reference sequence). V lost 7 bases to trimming and J lost 3 bases, with 13 bases between them. DNA of the CDR3: TGTGCCAGTAATAAGGGAGGCTACAATCAGCCCCAGCATTTT. This encodes CASNKGGYNQPQHF.

The chain combines TRBV5-1 with TRBJ2-3, with D maybe TRBD1 (6 bases). CDR3 length equals 15 residues. Trimming stripped 1 base from V and 3 bases from J, with 12 bases between. CDR1 SGHRS and CDR2 YFSETQ come from the germline V gene. The CDR3 region is CASSLNVRGTDTQYF. The CDR3 coding sequence is TGCGCCAGCAGCTTGAATGTCAGGGGAACAGATACGCAGTATTTT.

The chain couples TRBV5-1 to TRBJ2-7; D is perhaps TRBD2 (5 bases). Per germline, CDR1 SGHRS and CDR2 YFSETQ. Trimming shortened V by 1 base and J by 2 bases, and 7 bases separated the two germline ends. This CDR3 has 13 amino acids. CDR3 amino acids: CASSLIGAYEQYF. DNA for the CDR3: TGCGCCAGCAGCTTGATCGGGGCCTACGAGCAGTACTTC.